This paragraph covers one TCR beta chain sequence. This sample was included in a study of blood T cell repertoires in COVID-19. V shed 6 bases and J shed 4 bases, with 12 bases lying between them. This CDR3 comprises 13 residues. The assay was immunoSEQ multiplex PCR, and TCRdb's table has in-frame clones only and misses some. The sample lists fewer than 300,000 clones, 70% to 90% occurring once. J is TRBJ1-1 and V is TRBV12-3 or TRBV12-4; a possible D gene is TRBD1 (5 bases). Sequenced: peripheral blood. The TCR sequence derives from a woman in her 30s with acute or convalescent COVID-19. CDR3 residues: CASSSRGGTEAFF. Here the CDR3 DNA reads TGTGCCAGCAGCTCACGGGGGGGCACTGAAGCTTTCTTT.